This TCR beta chain originates from a study of patients and donors after allogeneic stem cell transplantation. One entry per CDR3 protein results from TCRdb running MiXCR on the RT-PCR reads. The table includes 10,000 or so distinct CDR3 sequences, around 5.9% detected once. The germline CDR1 and CDR2 sequences are SGHKS and YYEKEE (reference sequence). Trimming shortened V by 0 bases and J by 0 bases, and 10 bases separated the two germline ends. CDR3 length equals 16 residues. This clonotype was found many times. Sequencing input: blood, either unsorted or a sorted T cell fraction (not recorded which). This chain links TRBV5-5 with TRBJ1-3; D remains unclear. This sequence originates from a human donor who was either an allogeneic HSCT recipient or a stem cell or donor lymphocyte infusion donor (not recorded which). It is not recorded whose cells these are; they may come from a transplant donor. CDR3 nucleotides: TGTGCCAGCAGCTTGGAGGCAGGTCGCTCTGGAAACACCATATATTTT. Its translation: CASSLEAGRSGNTIYF. Based on the CDR3 plus reference TRBV5-5 and TRBJ1-3, the full variable domain is DAGVTQSPTHLIKTRGQQVTLRCSPISGHKSVSWYQQVLGQGPQFIFQYYEKEERGRGNFPDRFSARQFPNYSSELNVNALLLGDSALYLCASSLEAGRSGNTIYFGEGSWLTVV.